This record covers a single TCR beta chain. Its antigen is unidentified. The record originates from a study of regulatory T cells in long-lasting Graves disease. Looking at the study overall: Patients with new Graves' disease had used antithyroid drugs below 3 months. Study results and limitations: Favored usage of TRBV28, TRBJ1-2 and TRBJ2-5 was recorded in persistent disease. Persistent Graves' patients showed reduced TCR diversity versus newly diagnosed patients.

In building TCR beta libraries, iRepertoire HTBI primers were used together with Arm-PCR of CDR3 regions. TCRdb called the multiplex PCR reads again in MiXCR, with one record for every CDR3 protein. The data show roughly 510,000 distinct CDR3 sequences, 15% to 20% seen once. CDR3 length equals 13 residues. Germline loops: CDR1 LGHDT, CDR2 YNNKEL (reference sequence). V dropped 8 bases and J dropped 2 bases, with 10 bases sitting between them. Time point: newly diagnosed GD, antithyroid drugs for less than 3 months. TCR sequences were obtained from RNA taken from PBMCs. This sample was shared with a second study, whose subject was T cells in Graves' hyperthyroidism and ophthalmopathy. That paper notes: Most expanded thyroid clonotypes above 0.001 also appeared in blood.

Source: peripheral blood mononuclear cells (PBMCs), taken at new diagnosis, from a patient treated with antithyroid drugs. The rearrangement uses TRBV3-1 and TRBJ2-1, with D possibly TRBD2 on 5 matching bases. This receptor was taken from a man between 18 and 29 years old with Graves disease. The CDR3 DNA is TGTGCCAGCGAGAGGGCTCCCTACAATGAGCAGTTCTTC. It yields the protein CASERAPYNEQFF.